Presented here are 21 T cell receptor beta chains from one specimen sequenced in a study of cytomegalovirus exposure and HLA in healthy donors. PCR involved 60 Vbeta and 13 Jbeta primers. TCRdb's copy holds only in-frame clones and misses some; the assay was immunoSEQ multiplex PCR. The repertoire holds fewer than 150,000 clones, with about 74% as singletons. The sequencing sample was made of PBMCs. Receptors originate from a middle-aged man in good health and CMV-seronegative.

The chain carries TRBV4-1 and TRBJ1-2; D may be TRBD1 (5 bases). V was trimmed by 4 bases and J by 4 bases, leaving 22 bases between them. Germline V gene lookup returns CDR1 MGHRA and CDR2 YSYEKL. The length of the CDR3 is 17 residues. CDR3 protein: CASSPTRVSGDLYGYTF. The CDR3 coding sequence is TGCGCCAGCAGCCCAACGAGGGTAAGCGGGGACCTCTATGGCTACACCTTC.

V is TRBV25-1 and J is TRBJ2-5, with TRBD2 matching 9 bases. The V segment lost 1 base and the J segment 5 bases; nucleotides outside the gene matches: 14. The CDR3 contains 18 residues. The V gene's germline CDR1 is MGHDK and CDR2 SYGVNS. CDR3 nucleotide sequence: TGTGCCAGCAGTGAATCCCCCACTAGCGGGCCGGCAGCGGAGACCCAGTACTTC. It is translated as CASSESPTSGPAAETQYF.

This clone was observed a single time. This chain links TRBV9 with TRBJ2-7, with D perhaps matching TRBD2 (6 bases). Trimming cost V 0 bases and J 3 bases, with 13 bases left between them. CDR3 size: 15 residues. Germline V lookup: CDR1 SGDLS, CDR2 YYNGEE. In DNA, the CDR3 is TGTGCCAGCAGCGTAGCTCCGGGGGTCGTCTACGAGCAGTACTTC. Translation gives CASSVAPGVVYEQYF.

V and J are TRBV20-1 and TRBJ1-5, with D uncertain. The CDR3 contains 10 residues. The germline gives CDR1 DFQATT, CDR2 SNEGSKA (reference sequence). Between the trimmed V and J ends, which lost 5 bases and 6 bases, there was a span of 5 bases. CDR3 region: CSAPGQPQHF. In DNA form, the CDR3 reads TGCAGTGCTCCAGGTCAGCCCCAGCATTTT.

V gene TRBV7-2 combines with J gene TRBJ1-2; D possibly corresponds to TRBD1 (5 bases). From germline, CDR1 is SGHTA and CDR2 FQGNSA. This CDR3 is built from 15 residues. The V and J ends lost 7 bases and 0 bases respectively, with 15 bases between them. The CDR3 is CASTFSDIPNYGYTF. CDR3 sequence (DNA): TGTGCCAGCACCTTCTCGGACATCCCTAACTATGGCTACACCTTC. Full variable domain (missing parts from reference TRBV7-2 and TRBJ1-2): GAGVSQSPSNKVTEKGKDVELRCDPISGHTALYWYRQSLGQGLEFLIYFQGNSAPDKSGLPSDRFSAERTGGSVSTLTIQRTQQEDSAVYLCASTFSDIPNYGYTFGSGTRLTVV.

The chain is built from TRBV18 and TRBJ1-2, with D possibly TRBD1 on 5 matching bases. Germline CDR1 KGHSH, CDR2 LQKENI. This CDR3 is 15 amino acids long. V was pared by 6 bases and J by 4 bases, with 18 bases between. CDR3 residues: CASSRIGAPSYGYTF. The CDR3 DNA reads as TGTGCCAGCTCCCGTATTGGGGCGCCGTCCTATGGCTACACCTTC.

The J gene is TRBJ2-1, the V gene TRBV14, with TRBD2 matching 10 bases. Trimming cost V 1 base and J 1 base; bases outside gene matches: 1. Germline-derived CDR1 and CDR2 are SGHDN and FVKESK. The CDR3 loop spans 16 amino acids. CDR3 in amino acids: CASSQGLAGSYNEQFF. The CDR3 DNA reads TGTGCCAGCAGCCAAGGACTAGCGGGTTCCTACAATGAGCAGTTCTTC. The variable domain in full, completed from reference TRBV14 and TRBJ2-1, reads EAGVTQFPSHSVIEKGQTVTLRCDPISGHDNLYWYRRVMGKEIKFLLHFVKESKQDESGMPNNRFLAERTGGTYSTLKVQPAELEDSGVYFCASSQGLAGSYNEQFFGPGTRLTVL.

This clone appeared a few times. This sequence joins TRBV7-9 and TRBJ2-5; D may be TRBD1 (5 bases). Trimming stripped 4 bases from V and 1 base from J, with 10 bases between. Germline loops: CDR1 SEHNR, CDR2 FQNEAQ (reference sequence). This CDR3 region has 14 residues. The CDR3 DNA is TGTGCCAGCAGCTCGCATACAGGCCAAGAGACCCAGTACTTC. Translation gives CASSSHTGQETQYF.

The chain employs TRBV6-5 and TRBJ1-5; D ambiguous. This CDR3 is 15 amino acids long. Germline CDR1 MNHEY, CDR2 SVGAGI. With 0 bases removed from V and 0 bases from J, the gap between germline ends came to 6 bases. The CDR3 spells CASSYSAYSNQPQHF. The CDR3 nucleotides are TGTGCCAGCAGTTACTCGGCTTATAGCAATCAGCCCCAGCATTTT.

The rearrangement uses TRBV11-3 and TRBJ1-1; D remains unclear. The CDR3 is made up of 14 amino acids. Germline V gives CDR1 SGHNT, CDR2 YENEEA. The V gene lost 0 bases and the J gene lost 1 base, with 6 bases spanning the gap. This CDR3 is CASSLDLRNTEAFF. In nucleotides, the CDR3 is TGTGCCAGCAGCTTAGATCTGAGGAACACTGAAGCTTTCTTT.

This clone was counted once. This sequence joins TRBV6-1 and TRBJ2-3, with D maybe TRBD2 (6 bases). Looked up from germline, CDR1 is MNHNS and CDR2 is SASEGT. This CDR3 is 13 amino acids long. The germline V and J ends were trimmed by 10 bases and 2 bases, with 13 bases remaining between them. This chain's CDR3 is CATTEGYTDTQYF. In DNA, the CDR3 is TGTGCCACCACGGAGGGTTACACAGATACGCAGTATTTT.

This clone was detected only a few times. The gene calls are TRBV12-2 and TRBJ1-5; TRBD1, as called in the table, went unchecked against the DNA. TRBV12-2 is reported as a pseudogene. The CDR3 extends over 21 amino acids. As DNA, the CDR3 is TGTGCAAGTCGCTTAGCGCCGACCCGGGACAGGGGAGGGCATAGCAATCAGCCCCAGCATTTT. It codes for CASRLAPTRDRGGHSNQPQHF.

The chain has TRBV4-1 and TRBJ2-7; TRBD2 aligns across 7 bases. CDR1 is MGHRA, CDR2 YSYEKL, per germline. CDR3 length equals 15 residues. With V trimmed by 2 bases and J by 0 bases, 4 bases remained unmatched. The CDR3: CASSQRLASSYEQYF. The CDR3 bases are TGCGCCAGCAGCCAACGACTAGCCAGCTCCTACGAGCAGTACTTC.

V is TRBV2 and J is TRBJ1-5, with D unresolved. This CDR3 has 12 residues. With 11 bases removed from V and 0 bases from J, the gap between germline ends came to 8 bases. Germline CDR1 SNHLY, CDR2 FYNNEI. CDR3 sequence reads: CASRDSNQPQHF. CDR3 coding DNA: TGTGCCTCACGGGATAGCAATCAGCCCCAGCATTTT.

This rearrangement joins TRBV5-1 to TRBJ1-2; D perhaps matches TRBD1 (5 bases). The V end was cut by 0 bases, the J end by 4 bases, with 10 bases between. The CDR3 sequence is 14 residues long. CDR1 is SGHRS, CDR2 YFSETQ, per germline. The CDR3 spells CASSLAGDLYGYTF. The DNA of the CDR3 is TGCGCCAGCAGCTTGGCGGGGGACCTCTATGGCTACACCTTC.

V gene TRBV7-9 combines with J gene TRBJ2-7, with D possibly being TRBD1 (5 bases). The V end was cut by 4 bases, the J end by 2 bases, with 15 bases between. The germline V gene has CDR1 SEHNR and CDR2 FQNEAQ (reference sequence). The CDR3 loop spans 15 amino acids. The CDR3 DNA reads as TGTGCCAGCAGCTCCCCCGTGGGGCCCCCCTACGAGCAGTACTTC. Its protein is CASSSPVGPPYEQYF. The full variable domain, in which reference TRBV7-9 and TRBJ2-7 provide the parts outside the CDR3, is DTGVSQNPRHKITKRGQNVTFRCDPISEHNRLYWYRQTLGQGPEFLTYFQNEAQLEKSRLLSDRFSAERPKGSFSTLEIQRTEQGDSAMYLCASSSPVGPPYEQYFGPGTRLTVT.

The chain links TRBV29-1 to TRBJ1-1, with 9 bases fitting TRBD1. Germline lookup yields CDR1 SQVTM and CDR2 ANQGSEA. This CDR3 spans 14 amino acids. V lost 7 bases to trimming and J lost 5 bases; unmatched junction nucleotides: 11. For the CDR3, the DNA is TGCAGCGCCCTATTGACAGGGGGAGGAACTGAAGCTTTCTTT. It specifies CSALLTGGGTEAFF.

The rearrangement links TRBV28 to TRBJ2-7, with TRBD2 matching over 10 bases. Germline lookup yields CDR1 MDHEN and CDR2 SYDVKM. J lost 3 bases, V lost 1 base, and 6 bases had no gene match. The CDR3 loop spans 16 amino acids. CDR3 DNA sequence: TGTGCCAGCAGTTTATTAAGGACTAGCGGTAACTACGAGCAGTACTTC. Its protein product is CASSLLRTSGNYEQYF.

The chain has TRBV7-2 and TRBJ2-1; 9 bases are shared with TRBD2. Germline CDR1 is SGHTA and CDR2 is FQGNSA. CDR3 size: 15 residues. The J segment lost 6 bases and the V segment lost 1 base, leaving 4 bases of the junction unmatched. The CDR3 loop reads CASSLVRGRANEQFF. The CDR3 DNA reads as TGTGCCAGCAGCTTAGTCCGCGGGAGGGCCAATGAGCAGTTCTTC.

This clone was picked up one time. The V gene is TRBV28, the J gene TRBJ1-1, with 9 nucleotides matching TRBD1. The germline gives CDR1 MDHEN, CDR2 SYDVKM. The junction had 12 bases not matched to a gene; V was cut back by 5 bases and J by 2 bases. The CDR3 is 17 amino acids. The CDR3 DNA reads TGTGCCAGCAGTCCCCTACAGGGGGCGGGGGGAAACACTGAAGCTTTCTTT. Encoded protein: CASSPLQGAGGNTEAFF.

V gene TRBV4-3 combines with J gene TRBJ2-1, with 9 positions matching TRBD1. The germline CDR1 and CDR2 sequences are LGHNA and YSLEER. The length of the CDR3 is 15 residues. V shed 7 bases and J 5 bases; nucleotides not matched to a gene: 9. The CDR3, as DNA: TGCGCCAGCACGTCGACAGGGGGGCGGAACAATGAGCAGTTCTTC. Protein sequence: CASTSTGGRNNEQFF.